The clone carrying this T cell receptor beta chain was observed many times. The sample belongs to a study of Graves' ophthalmopathy and Graves' hyperthyroidism. The authors amplified TCR beta CDR3 regions from RNA transcripts. RT-PCR with HTBI primers came first, then second-round multiplex PCR. TCRdb processed the multiplex PCR reads anew with MiXCR; each CDR3 protein has one entry. The data hold about 620,000 distinct CDR3 sequences, with approximately 22% observed a single time. Germline CDR1 LGHNA, CDR2 YNFKEQ. Unmatched junction bases numbered 12, after V lost 3 bases and J lost 2 bases. The CDR3 loop spans 18 amino acids.

The rearrangement links TRBV4-2 to TRBJ2-5; TRBD2 aligns across 10 bases. The receptor was isolated from a woman aged 18-29 years with stable Graves' hyperthyroidism. Some clones in this sample may be carry-over from other donors' samples. Sequencing was carried out using peripheral blood. The CDR3: CASSHQVPAGGPQETQYF. CDR3 bases: TGTGCCAGCAGCCATCAAGTTCCAGCGGGAGGGCCTCAAGAGACCCAGTACTTC.